This T cell receptor beta chain is drawn from a study of cytomegalovirus exposure and HLA in healthy donors. The ends were cut back, 7 bases at V and 7 bases at J, with 16 bases in the middle. The germline CDR1 and CDR2 sequences are MNHEY and SVGAGI. This CDR3 contains 14 residues. This clone is a singleton in its sample. Use of 60 Vbeta and 13 Jbeta primers characterized the PCR. Generated by immunoSEQ multiplex PCR, the TCRdb table keeps only in-frame clones and is missing some. The sample has about 180,000 clones, roughly 87% seen once. Sequencing input: PBMCs. The J gene is TRBJ1-4, the V gene TRBV6-5; maybe TRBD1 (5 bases). This receptor was obtained from a middle-aged man in good health and CMV-seronegative. This chain's CDR3 is CASTKDGGGEKLFF. The CDR3 DNA reads TGTGCCAGCACCAAGGACGGGGGAGGTGAAAAACTGTTTTTT.